This record looks at one T cell receptor (beta chain) sequence and its context. The target of this receptor is not known. No much larger clonotype is one base removed from it; base qualities were not supplied. The library relied on the immunoSEQ multiplex PCR assay. A mixture of 60 forward primers for TCR Vbeta segments and 13 reverse primers for TCR Jbeta segments was used in the multiplex PCR. Amplification of the CDR3 region of rearranged TCR beta genes was performed with a multiplex PCR assay on genomic DNA. Amplified TCR beta libraries were sequenced as 87-base-pair reads on the Illumina HiSeq System. The authors processed their data as follows. A later analysis tallied around 82 million unique TCR beta chains across the 666 repertoires, and approximately 9.9 million of those chains were shared by two or more donors. Raw reads were error-corrected and collapsed into unique sequences by a nearest-neighbor algorithm in which closely related sequences were merged to remove PCR and sequencing errors. Alignment of CDR3 sequences to IMGT reference sequences was used to assign V, D and J gene segments. For a sequence to be retained, a match of at least six nucleotides was required to both a V gene segment and a J gene segment. Rearrangements were called productive when the CDR3 lacked stop codons and stayed in frame with V and J; all others were non-productive. Following IMGT convention, CDR3 was defined as the stretch from the second conserved V-encoded cysteine up to the conserved J-encoded phenylalanine. The earlier analysis of approximately 590 of the donors excluded any sequence lacking an unambiguous match to a single V gene segment. An earlier analysis of several hundred of the donors called V segments functional above 56.7% productive rearrangements and segregating when the between-donor standard deviation exceeded 5%. A statistical classification framework was built to diagnose cytomegalovirus status from the catalog of TCR beta chain sequences. A later analysis assigned V and J genes by comparing TCR nucleotide sequences with IMGT/GENE-DB human TR gene sequences. Using the TCRdist pipeline, a later analysis assigned CDR3 sequences along with most-parsimonious VDJ recombination scenarios. A later analysis defined each TCR beta chain by its CDR3 amino acid sequence plus V-gene family, and excluded reads lacking a unique V-gene family. To address suspected cross-contamination and a sequencing artifact, a later analysis removed around 600 highly shared, low-generation-probability nucleotide sequences. In a later analysis, a clonal expansion index for each public chain was calculated from normalized within-repertoire ranks of inferred template counts. In a later analysis, generation probabilities were computed using a VDJ recombination model fitted to out-of-frame rearrangements, and the results were checked against IGoR. Hypergeometric tests were used in a later analysis to score TCR-TCR, TCR-HLA and TCR-CMV co-occurrence, with a repertoire-size bias correction applied to the TCR pairs. In a later analysis, false discovery rates were estimated by permuting HLA or CMV assignments 20 times. In a later analysis, co-occurring TCRs were grouped with DBSCAN, and TCRdist sequence similarity was added when clustering was performed within HLA-allele-positive subsets. Repertoires with fewer than 30,000 or more than 120,000 public chains were left out of co-occurrence clustering, as were about five repertoires with anomalous nucleotide sharing. Imported from immuneACCESS, the table was reduced by TCRdb to in-frame sequences with V and J called. These copies leave out some clones; in studies compared against another copy, an unresolved V gene accounts for under half, and the cause of the remainder is not known. Clone size and V and J calls were adopted from that table, with D and trimming inferred from the DNA. The sample table shows 90,000 to 130,000 clones, and approximately 60% are seen once. The ten top clones hold roughly 2% of the sample.

The cohort comprised some 730 healthy bone marrow donors. Cohort members were all nominally healthy when sampled, although unrecorded immune exposures were likely present. The donor was CMV seronegative and belonged to the group of 380 or so seronegative cohort members. Every donor gave a peripheral blood sample, and the peripheral blood mononuclear cells from that sample were used for TCR beta sequencing. The Qiagen DNeasy Blood Extraction Kit was used to extract genomic DNA from the blood cell samples. Relative to germline, V is missing 1 base and J is missing 5 bases, with 10 bases of the junction outside any gene match. CDR1 LNHNV and CDR2 YYDKDF were looked up in the germline V gene (reference sequence). The CDR3, cysteine through phenylalanine, is 17 amino acids long. Of all the DNA, just the CDR3 is kept, 51 bases in frame from base 1. The record originates from a study of cytomegalovirus exposure and HLA in healthy donors (dated by TCRdb to about 2017). Broadly, across the study: According to an earlier analysis of a few hundred of the donors, 150 million to 200 million T cells yielded some 120 million unique TCR beta sequences and approximately 300 Gb of sequence data. Of the approximately 400 genotyped donors, 65% to 90% were placed in the genetic ancestry cluster associated with self-reported Caucasian donors. To study patterns of TCR occurrence, a later analysis re-analyzed previously published TCR beta repertoires from 500 to 850 donors and added high-resolution HLA genotyping. About five DR-DQ haplotypes were treated as single units for association and clustering because of strong linkage in the cohort. Donor age, sex, ethnicity and CMV serostatus were compiled alongside the repertoire data. Across approximately 420 genotyped donors of the cohort, an average of about 200,000 unique TCR beta nucleotide sequences per donor were sequenced, and 15% to 20% of those sequences were non-productive. Typing coverage differed by locus: A, B, C, DRB1 and DQB1 were typed in roughly 620-640 donors, DQA1 in about 500, DPA1 in around 600, and DPB1 in 472. The study aimed to test whether signatures of past pathogen exposure could be identified by cataloging public T cell receptors. The study used immunosequencing to profile the T cell repertoires of under 700 subjects and linked those repertoires to cytomegalovirus serostatus. To decide whether each TCR beta V gene segment behaved as functional or pseudogenic, an earlier analysis of fewer than 750 of the donors relied on high-throughput TCR beta sequencing. A later genetic analysis used genome-wide SNP genotypes for 398 of the 666 donors, treating that subset as a discovery cohort. Rather than drawing on any new phenotypic data, the later analysis identified candidate immune exposures from TCR beta sequences and the way those sequences occurred across donors. An early release covering roughly 640 HLA-typed donors comprised approximately 290 gigabases of sequencing data and about 90 million unique TCR sequences. Both class I and class II loci were covered by HLA typing, at four-digit resolution. Every repertoire in the discovery cohort had been generated on one and the same sequencing platform. A separate validation cohort of roughly 110 different subjects was used in addition to the 666-subject first cohort. The study combined high-throughput TCR immunosequencing, statistical association of individual TCRs with disease status, and machine learning to predict cytomegalovirus infection status. Study-wide findings and limitations: V-gene and J-gene trimming of TCR beta chains was associated with a missense DCLRE1C variant in a later genetic analysis, and the association was replicated in an independent cohort. Compared with the roughly 670-donor mean, donors in an Asian-associated ancestry cluster had fewer N-insertions in productive TCRs, according to a later genetic analysis. In a later analysis, most CMV-associated TCR beta chains were found to appear HLA-restricted, with HLA associations seemingly driven largely by CMV exposure. According to a later analysis, TCR association rates differed among HLA loci, with DRB1 alleles showing the most associated TCRs and HLA-C alleles showing the fewest. It was suggested by the authors that the approach could potentially be generalized to other disease states and immunological phenotypes. In a later analysis, HLA-associated TCR beta chains showed more clonal expansion and lower generation probabilities than non-associated chains that were equally common. In a later analysis, several top co-occurrence clusters were reported to appear linked to parvovirus B19, influenza, CMV and Epstein-Barr virus. The cohort was sequenced for TCR beta chains only, and without alpha or paired-chain data the features that could be detected were limited. The only immune exposure information available for the cohort was CMV serostatus. When HLA alleles, especially DR and DQ, strongly co-occurred, TCR associations were difficult to assign to individual alleles. Roughly uniform sequencing depth across donors was assumed in presence/absence analyses, although this assumption may not hold. Broadly in line with IMGT annotations, most TCR beta V segments showed up in productive rearrangements about 87% or about 30% of the time in an earlier analysis of several hundred of the donors. In the study, some 160 TCR beta chains were listed as associated with cytomegalovirus. Most TCR sequences were observed very rarely across donors, whereas some public TCRs were present in many individuals. The sequencing pipeline was judged likely to have produced a cluster of highly shared sequence variants as a technical artifact. Some IMGT-functional V segments, including TRBV6-2 and TRBV6-3, could not be distinguished by the 87-base-pair reads and were therefore excluded. At a false discovery rate of 0.05, a later analysis linked some 17,000 TCR beta sequences to specific HLA alleles. In vitro tests confirmed that a few of the cytomegalovirus-associated TCR beta chains recognize cytomegalovirus antigens. HLA typing was unavailable for some donors at each locus, so association tests used only the typed subset. A further reported finding was that TCR beta sequences accurately predicted the HLA-A and HLA-B alleles for most subjects in the first cohort. Linkage disequilibrium might explain the correlated functional status among segregating V segments, but an unknown experimental factor could not be excluded. About 17 rarely observed V segments, including chromosome 9 orphons, were excluded from the earlier analysis of several hundred of the donors because counts were too low. The classifier was reported to diagnose cytomegalovirus status with high specificity and sensitivity in both the original cohort and the validation cohort.

The receptor's source is a woman in her 30s in good health and CMV-seronegative. The V and J genes are TRBV15 and TRBJ2-5; TRBD2 lines up with 10 middle nucleotides. Sequences were obtained from PBMCs. The sequence in DNA is TGTGCCACCAGCAGAGGGGGCACTAGCGGGACCGGGGAGACCCAGTACTTC. The translation is CATSRGGTSGTGETQYF.